What follows are 24 T cell receptor beta chains derived from one specimen sequenced in a study of shared clonotypes between healthy human individuals. Clones were read by immunoSEQ multiplex PCR, and TCRdb kept only the in-frame ones, dropping some. Of about 1.1 million clones in the sample, about four fifths were seen once. The sequenced material came from memory CD4+ T cells from PBMCs. Subset specified: CD45RA-negative fraction. Receptors originate from a man younger than 35 in good health. Some clones in this sample may be carry-over from other donors' samples.

The chain joins TRBV5-8 to TRBJ2-6; 7 nucleotides line up with TRBD1. CDR1 is SGHTS and CDR2 is YDEGEE in the germline V gene. The CDR3 spans 19 residues. V was clipped by 0 bases and J by 5 bases; unmatched bases: 14. The CDR3 DNA reads TGTGCCAGCAGCTTGGAAGGGGGCGCTAAGAGGGAGTGGGCCAACGTCCTGACTTTC. This encodes CASSLEGGAKREWANVLTF.

V and J are TRBV9 and TRBJ1-1; 7 bases are shared with TRBD1. Per the germline V gene, CDR1 is SGDLS and CDR2 is YYNGEE. The CDR3 has 16 residues. After removal of 4 bases from V and 6 bases from J, the junction contained 15 bases not matched to a gene. The CDR3 region has the DNA TGTGCCAGCAGCCCCACGAAACAGGGGTCGTCGCCTGAAGCTTTCTTT. It yields the protein CASSPTKQGSSPEAFF.

The chain recombines TRBV5-4 with TRBJ2-7; D unclear. The CDR3 is made up of 12 amino acids. V was clipped by 0 bases and J by 10 bases, with 11 bases between them. Germline CDR1 SGHNT, CDR2 YYREEE (reference sequence). CDR3 DNA: TGTGCCAGCAGCTTGGATTGGGCCTCTCAGTACTTC. Translating it yields CASSLDWASQYF.

Here the CDR3 reads CASNFGGGAGYEQYF. CDR3 DNA sequence: TGTGCCAGCAACTTCGGGGGGGGCGCTGGGTACGAGCAGTACTTC. The rearrangement uses TRBV2 and TRBJ2-7; 8 bases map to TRBD2. This CDR3 spans 15 amino acids. Trimming cost V 7 bases and J 4 bases; bases outside gene matches: 12. Germline V gives CDR1 SNHLY, CDR2 FYNNEI.

V usage is TRBV11-2 and J usage is TRBJ2-7, with 9 positions matching TRBD1. Germline V CDR1 and CDR2: SGHAT, FQNNGV. V lost 1 base and J lost 7; bases outside the gene matches: 8. This CDR3 region has 15 residues. CDR3 DNA: TGTGCCAGCAGCTTAGGGGACAGGGCAACTTCGGAGCAGTACTTC. Its protein is CASSLGDRATSEQYF.

V is TRBV19 and J is TRBJ2-4, with D hard to call. The CDR3 covers 12 residues. V lost 3 bases to trimming and J lost 8 bases, with 8 bases between them. CDR1 and CDR2 (germline): LNHDA, SQIVND (reference sequence). The CDR3 sequence is CASSMGRDIQYF. CDR3 nucleotides: TGTGCCAGTAGTATGGGTCGGGACATTCAGTACTTC.

V usage is TRBV7-2 and J usage is TRBJ1-2; D is perhaps TRBD1 (6 bases). Germline values: CDR1 SGHTA, CDR2 FQGNSA. Trimming removed 5 bases from V and 2 bases from J, with 12 bases in between. The CDR3 is 14 residues long. CDR3 residues: CASSPETGNYGYTF. Here the CDR3 DNA reads TGTGCCAGCAGCCCAGAAACAGGGAACTATGGCTACACCTTC.

In regard to this clone: The sample contains more than one DNA sequence encoding this CDR3. The rearrangement joins TRBV20-1 to TRBJ2-5; TRBD1 might be the D (5 bases). The CDR3 extends over 11 amino acids. The germline gives CDR1 DFQATT, CDR2 SNEGSKA (reference sequence). V lost 5 bases and J 4 bases, leaving 8 bases between the germline ends. CDR3 coding DNA: TGCAGTGCTGGCCAGGGAGAGACCCAGTACTTC. Its protein product is CSAGQGETQYF.

The chain is built from TRBV18 and TRBJ2-3; 9 nucleotides line up with TRBD2. CDR1 is KGHSH and CDR2 is LQKENI in the germline V gene. V shed 0 bases, J shed 5 bases, and the junction held 3 bases outside the gene matches. This CDR3 is built from 15 residues. CDR3 coding DNA: TGTGCCAGCTCACCACCTAGCGGGAGAGAAGATACGCAGTATTTT. Its protein product is CASSPPSGREDTQYF.

V and J are TRBV19 and TRBJ2-5; 12 bases agree with TRBD2. The CDR3 runs 16 residues. Germline V gives CDR1 LNHDA, CDR2 SQIVND (reference sequence). The trim removed 5 bases at V and 4 bases at J, leaving 8 bases unmatched. CDR3 sequence reads: CASSPELAGGPETQYF. In DNA form, the CDR3 reads TGTGCCAGTAGTCCGGAACTAGCGGGGGGTCCAGAGACCCAGTACTTC.

The table lists this clone with a count of one. The rearrangement joins TRBV5-1 to TRBJ2-3, with a weak D call TRBD1 (5 bases). The length of the CDR3 is 13 residues. CDR1 and CDR2 (germline): SGHRS, YFSETQ. Trimming cost V 5 bases and J 5 bases, with 12 bases left between them. CDR3 bases: TGCGCCAGCAGTTATCAGGGCGTAGATACGCAGTATTTT. Residues: CASSYQGVDTQYF.

This chain joins TRBV5-1 and TRBJ2-6; D is unclear. The ends were cut back, 4 bases at V and 0 bases at J, with 11 bases in the middle. CDR1 and CDR2 (germline): SGHRS, YFSETQ. This CDR3 region has 16 residues. In DNA form, the CDR3 reads TGCGCCAGCAGCCCCCCCTCCGACTCTGGGGCCAACGTCCTGACTTTC. This encodes CASSPPSDSGANVLTF.

This clone showed up just a few times. J is TRBJ2-1 and V is TRBV5-4; weak D call: TRBD1 (5 bases). The germline V and J ends were trimmed by 3 bases and 9 bases, with 13 bases remaining between them. CDR3 size: 13 residues. Germline CDR1 and CDR2: SGHNT and YYREEE (reference sequence). CDR3 coding DNA: TGTGCCAGCAGCTCCGTTACAGGTGGTGAGCAGTTCTTC. Protein sequence: CASSSVTGGEQFF.

The CDR3 spells CATDWYEQFF. CDR3 nucleotides: TGTGCTACCGACTGGTATGAGCAGTTCTTC. The chain uses TRBV7-8 and TRBJ2-1, with D unresolved. CDR3 length: 10 amino acids. The germline V gene has CDR1 SGHVS and CDR2 FQNEAQ.

About this clone itself: A much larger clone is a single base away; this may be a read error. Other nucleotide sequences from this sample produce the same CDR3. The V gene is TRBV11-1, the J gene TRBJ1-4, with 7 bases that match TRBD1. From germline, CDR1 is SGHAT and CDR2 FQDESV (reference sequence). The CDR3 runs 15 residues. CDR3 protein: CASSSSQGLGEKLFF. The CDR3 DNA sequence: TGCGCCAGCAGCTCGTCACAGGGGCTTGGTGAAAAACTGTTTTTT.

This sequence joins TRBV4-3 and TRBJ1-5; D call uncertain. Germline V gene sequence: CDR1 LGHNA, CDR2 YSLEER. V lost 2 bases, J lost 7 bases, and 18 bases lay in between. This CDR3 is built from 16 residues. The CDR3 reads CASSQLLGPQGQPQHF. The CDR3 DNA follows: TGCGCCAGCAGCCAACTTTTGGGCCCCCAAGGGCAGCCCCAGCATTTT.

On this clone: This clone may be a read error of a much larger clone one base away. V and J are TRBV5-1 and TRBJ2-5, with 8 bases lining up with TRBD1. The CDR3 runs to 14 residues. Germline values: CDR1 SGHRS, CDR2 YFSETQ. V shed 3 bases and J 7 bases; nucleotides not matched to a gene: 8. CDR3 sequence reads: CASSSGQAGWTQYF. The CDR3 region has the DNA TGCGCCAGCAGCTCGGGACAGGCCGGCTGGACCCAGTACTTC.

The rearrangement links TRBV29-1 to TRBJ2-3, with D unclear. The CDR3 has 13 residues. Germline V gene sequence: CDR1 SQVTM, CDR2 ANQGSEA. V dropped 6 bases and J dropped 2 bases, with 12 bases sitting between them. Written as DNA, the CDR3 is TGCAGCGTCCATGTATCCTCCACAGATACGCAGTATTTT. Protein product: CSVHVSSTDTQYF.

The chain couples TRBV4-3 to TRBJ2-7, with 7 bases aligning to TRBD2. Looked up from germline, CDR1 is LGHNA and CDR2 is YSLEER. V lost 0 bases, J lost 6 bases, and 11 bases stayed unmatched. The CDR3 covers 16 residues. The CDR3 DNA reads TGCGCCAGCAGCCAAGACTGGGGGGGTGTGAGAGGCGAGCAGTACTTC. Translating gives CASSQDWGGVRGEQYF.

This sequence joins TRBV2 and TRBJ2-7; 8 positions agree with TRBD2. V shed 9 bases and J 7 bases; nucleotides not matched to a gene: 8. Germline V lookup: CDR1 SNHLY, CDR2 FYNNEI. CDR3 length: 12 residues. The CDR3 DNA follows: TGTGCCAGTAAGAGCGGGAGTAGTGAGCAGTACTTC. Protein: CASKSGSSEQYF.

This clone was counted only a few times. CDR3: CASSQRQVNEKLFF. The CDR3 DNA is TGTGCCAGCAGCCAGAGACAAGTTAATGAAAAACTGTTTTTT. The V call is TRBV16, the J call TRBJ1-4; D is ambiguous. Looked up from germline, CDR1 is KGHSY and CDR2 is FQNENV. V was cut by 3 bases and J by 4 bases, with 9 bases left in between. The CDR3 has 14 amino acids.

The chain uses TRBV18 and TRBJ2-5; TRBD2 aligns across 11 bases. J lost 4 bases, V lost 4 bases, and 11 bases had no gene match. Germline lookup yields CDR1 KGHSH and CDR2 LQKENI. This CDR3 has 17 amino acids. For the CDR3, the DNA is TGTGCCAGCTCACTGGTAGCCCTAGCGGGAGGTGGAGAGACCCAGTACTTC. This encodes CASSLVALAGGGETQYF.

The chain uses TRBV2 and TRBJ2-3; D possibly corresponds to TRBD1 (6 bases). The CDR3 is 13 residues long. CDR1 and CDR2 (germline): SNHLY, FYNNEI. The germline V and J ends were trimmed by 8 bases and 0 bases, with 9 bases remaining between them. The DNA of the CDR3 is TGTGCCAGCCGCGGACAGAGCACAGATACGCAGTATTTT. This codes for CASRGQSTDTQYF.

The chain is built from TRBV18 and TRBJ2-6; D possibly matches TRBD1 or TRBD2 (5 bases each). This CDR3 spans 15 amino acids. The V end was cut by 10 bases, the J end by 0 bases, with 13 bases between. Germline-derived CDR1 and CDR2 are KGHSH and LQKENI. Here the CDR3 DNA reads TGTGCCACCCCGGGACCGACCTCTGGGGCCAACGTCCTGACTTTC. This gives the protein CATPGPTSGANVLTF.